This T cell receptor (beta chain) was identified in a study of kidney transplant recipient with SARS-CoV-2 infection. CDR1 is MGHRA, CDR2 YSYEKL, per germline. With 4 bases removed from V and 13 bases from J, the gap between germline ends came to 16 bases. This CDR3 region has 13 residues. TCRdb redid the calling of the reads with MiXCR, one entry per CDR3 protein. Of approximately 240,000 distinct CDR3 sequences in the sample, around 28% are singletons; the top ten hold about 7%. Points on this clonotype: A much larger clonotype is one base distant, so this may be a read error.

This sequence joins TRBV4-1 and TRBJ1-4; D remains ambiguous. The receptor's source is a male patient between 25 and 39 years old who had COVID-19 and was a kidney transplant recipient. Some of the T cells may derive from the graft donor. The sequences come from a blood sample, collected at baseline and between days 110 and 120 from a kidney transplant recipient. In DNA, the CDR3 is TGCGCCAGCAGCCCCCGTCGGAACAGTAGACTGTTTTTT. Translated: CASSPRRNSRLFF.